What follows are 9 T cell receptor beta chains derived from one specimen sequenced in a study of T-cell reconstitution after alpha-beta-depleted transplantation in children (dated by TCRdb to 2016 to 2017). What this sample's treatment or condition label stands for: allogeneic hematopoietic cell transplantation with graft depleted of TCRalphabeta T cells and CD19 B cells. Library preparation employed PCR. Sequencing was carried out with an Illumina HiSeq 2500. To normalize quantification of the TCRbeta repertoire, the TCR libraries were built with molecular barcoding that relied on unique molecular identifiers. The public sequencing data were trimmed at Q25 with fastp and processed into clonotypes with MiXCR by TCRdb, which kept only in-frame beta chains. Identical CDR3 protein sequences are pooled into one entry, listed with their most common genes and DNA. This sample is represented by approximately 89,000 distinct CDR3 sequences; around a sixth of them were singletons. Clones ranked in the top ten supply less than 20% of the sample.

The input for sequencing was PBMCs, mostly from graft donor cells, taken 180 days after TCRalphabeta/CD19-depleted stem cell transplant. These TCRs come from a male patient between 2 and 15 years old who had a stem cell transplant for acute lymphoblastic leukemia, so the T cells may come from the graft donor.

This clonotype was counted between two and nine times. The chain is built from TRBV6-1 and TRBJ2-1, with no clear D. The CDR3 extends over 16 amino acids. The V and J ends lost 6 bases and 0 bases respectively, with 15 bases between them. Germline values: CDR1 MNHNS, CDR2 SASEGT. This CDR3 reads CASSKRVLSSYNEQFF. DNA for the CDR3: TGTGCCAGCAGCAAAAGGGTTCTAAGCTCCTACAATGAGCAGTTCTTC.

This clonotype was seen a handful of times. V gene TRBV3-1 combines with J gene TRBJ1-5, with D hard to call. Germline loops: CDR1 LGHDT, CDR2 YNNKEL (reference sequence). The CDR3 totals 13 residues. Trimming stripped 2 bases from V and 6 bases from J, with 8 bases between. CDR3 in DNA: TGTGCCAGCAGCCAAACGAGGTCTCAGCCCCAGCATTTT. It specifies CASSQTRSQPQHF.

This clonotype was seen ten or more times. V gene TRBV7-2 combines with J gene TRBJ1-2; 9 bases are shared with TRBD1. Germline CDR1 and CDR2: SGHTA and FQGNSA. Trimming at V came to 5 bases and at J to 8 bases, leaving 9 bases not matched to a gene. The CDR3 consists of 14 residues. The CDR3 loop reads CASSAATGGSGYTF. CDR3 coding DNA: TGTGCCAGCAGCGCCGCTACAGGGGGCTCGGGCTACACCTTC.

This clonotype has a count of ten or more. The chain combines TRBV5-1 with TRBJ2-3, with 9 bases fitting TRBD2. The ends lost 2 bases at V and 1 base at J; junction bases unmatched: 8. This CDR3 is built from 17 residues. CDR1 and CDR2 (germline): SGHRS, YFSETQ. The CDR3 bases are TGCGCCAGCAGCTTAACCTTATTAGCGGGGGGCACAGATACGCAGTATTTT. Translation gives CASSLTLLAGGTDTQYF.

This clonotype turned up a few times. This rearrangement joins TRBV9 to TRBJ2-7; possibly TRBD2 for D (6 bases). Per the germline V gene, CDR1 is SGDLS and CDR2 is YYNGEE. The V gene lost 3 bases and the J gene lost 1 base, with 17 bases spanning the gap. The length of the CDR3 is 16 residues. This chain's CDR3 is CASSGSSPGVSYEQYF. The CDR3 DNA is TGTGCCAGCAGCGGCTCATCCCCGGGGGTATCCTACGAGCAGTACTTC.

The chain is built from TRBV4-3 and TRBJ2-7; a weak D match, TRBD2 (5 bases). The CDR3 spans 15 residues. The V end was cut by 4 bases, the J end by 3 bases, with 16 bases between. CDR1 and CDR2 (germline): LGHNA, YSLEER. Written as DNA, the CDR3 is TGCGCCAGCAGCCCCGAGGGTGCTGGAGGCTACGAGCAGTACTTC. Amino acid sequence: CASSPEGAGGYEQYF.

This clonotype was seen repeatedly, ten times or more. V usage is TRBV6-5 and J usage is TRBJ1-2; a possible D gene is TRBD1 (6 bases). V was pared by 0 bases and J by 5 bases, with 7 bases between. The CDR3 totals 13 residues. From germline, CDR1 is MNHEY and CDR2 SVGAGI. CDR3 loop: CASSYSDSYGYTF. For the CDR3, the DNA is TGTGCCAGCAGTTACTCGGACAGTTATGGCTACACCTTC.

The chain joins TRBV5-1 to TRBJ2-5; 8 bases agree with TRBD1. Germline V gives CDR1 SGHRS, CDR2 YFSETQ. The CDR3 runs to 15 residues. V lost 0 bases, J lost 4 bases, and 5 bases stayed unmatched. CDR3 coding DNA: TGCGCCAGCAGCTTGGAAGGACAGGGCGTAGAGACCCAGTACTTC. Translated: CASSLEGQGVETQYF. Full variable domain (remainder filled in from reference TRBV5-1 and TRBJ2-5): KAGVTQTPRYLIKTRGQQVTLSCSPISGHRSVSWYQQTPGQGLQFLFEYFSETQRNKGNFPGRFSGRQFSNSRSEMNVSTLELGDSALYLCASSLEGQGVETQYFGPGTRLLVL.

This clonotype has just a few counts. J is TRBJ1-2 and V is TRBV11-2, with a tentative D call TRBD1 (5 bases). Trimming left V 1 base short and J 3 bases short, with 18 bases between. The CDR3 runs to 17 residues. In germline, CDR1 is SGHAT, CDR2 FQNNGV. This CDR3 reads CASSLVARGGVYYGYTF. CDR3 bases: TGTGCCAGCAGCTTAGTTGCCCGAGGAGGGGTATACTATGGCTACACCTTC.